The rows below give T cell receptor beta chains drawn from one sample of a study of cytomegalovirus exposure and HLA in healthy donors. The repertoire was sequenced with immunoSEQ multiplex PCR; TCRdb's copy has only in-frame clones and lacks some. This table has roughly 99,000 clones, about 81% appearing once. The sequenced sample consisted of PBMCs. These receptor sequences come from a man under 40 in good health and CMV-seropositive. CDR3s include the opening cysteine and the closing phenylalanine or tryptophan. A D gene is named only where the DNA matches it firmly. Rows may omit the clone size; those that give it use once, few, many or a size class.

j_gene: TRBJ1-5; d_gene: TRBD1; v_gene: TRBV18; abundance: .; CDR3nt: TGTGCCAGCTCGACAGGGAATCAGCCCCAGCATTTT; CDR3aa: CASSTGNQPQHF
j_gene: TRBJ2-1; d_gene: .; v_gene: TRBV9; abundance: .; CDR3nt: TGTGCCAGCAGCGAGACTAGTCGGTCCTACAATGAGCAGTTCTTC; CDR3aa: CASSETSRSYNEQFF
j_gene: TRBJ2-3; d_gene: TRBD2; v_gene: TRBV6-5; abundance: few; CDR3nt: TGTGCCAGCAGTTACGGAGACGGGGGGGGGCAGTATTTT; CDR3aa: CASSYGDGGGQYF
j_gene: TRBJ1-2; d_gene: .; v_gene: TRBV19; abundance: few; CDR3nt: TGTGCCAGTAGTATCCCAGGGACATTCTATGGCTACACCTTC; CDR3aa: CASSIPGTFYGYTF
j_gene: TRBJ2-5; d_gene: .; v_gene: TRBV15; abundance: few; CDR3nt: TGTGCCACCAGCAGAGCAGGGGAAGAGACCCAGTACTTC; CDR3aa: CATSRAGEETQYF
j_gene: TRBJ2-7; d_gene: .; v_gene: TRBV2; abundance: .; CDR3nt: TGTGCCAGCAGACAGAGGGTATACGAGCAGTACTTC; CDR3aa: CASRQRVYEQYF
j_gene: TRBJ2-3; d_gene: TRBD2; v_gene: TRBV7-9; abundance: .; CDR3nt: TGTGCCAGCAGCCCAGGACTAGCTCGGGGTGGGGATACGCAGTATTTT; CDR3aa: CASSPGLARGGDTQYF
j_gene: TRBJ1-4; d_gene: .; v_gene: TRBV7-9; abundance: .; CDR3nt: TGTGCCAGCAGCTTTTTCGAGAGAGATTCGGAAAAACTGTTTTTT; CDR3aa: CASSFFERDSEKLFF
j_gene: TRBJ2-7; d_gene: .; v_gene: TRBV11-2; abundance: .; CDR3nt: TGTGCCAGCAGGGGCTATGACCGACATAGGTCCTACGAGCAGTACTTC; CDR3aa: CASRGYDRHRSYEQYF
j_gene: TRBJ2-3; d_gene: TRBD1; v_gene: TRBV23-1; abundance: .; CDR3nt: TGCGCCAGCAGTCCCCGCCAGGACAGGGCGAAAGATACGCAGTATTTT; CDR3aa: CASSPRQDRAKDTQYF
j_gene: TRBJ2-1; d_gene: TRBD2; v_gene: TRBV29-1; abundance: once; CDR3nt: TGCAGCGTTGGGCGGGGGGGCCGGTGGTCCTACAATGAGCAGTTCTTC; CDR3aa: CSVGRGGRWSYNEQFF
j_gene: TRBJ2-5; d_gene: .; v_gene: TRBV19; abundance: .; CDR3nt: TGTGCCAGTAGTTCGACTGGGGCGGAGACCCAGTACTTC; CDR3aa: CASSSTGAETQYF
j_gene: TRBJ2-1; d_gene: .; v_gene: TRBV9; abundance: .; CDR3nt: TGTGCCAGCAGCGCCGGGGGACGCTCCTACAATGAGCAGTTCTTC; CDR3aa: CASSAGGRSYNEQFF
j_gene: TRBJ2-1; d_gene: TRBD1; v_gene: TRBV6-1; abundance: .; CDR3nt: TGTGCCACCCTGGACAGGGCCTCCTACAATGAGCAGTTCTTC; CDR3aa: CATLDRASYNEQFF
j_gene: TRBJ1-4; d_gene: .; v_gene: TRBV11-2; abundance: once; CDR3nt: TGTGCCAGCAGCTTATACTCCCTCCTAAAACTGTTTTTT; CDR3aa: CASSLYSLLKLFF
j_gene: TRBJ2-7; d_gene: .; v_gene: TRBV19; abundance: few; CDR3nt: TGTGCCAGTAGAAGCGAGACCGTTCCCCCCTACGAGCAGTACTTC; CDR3aa: CASRSETVPPYEQYF
j_gene: TRBJ1-4; d_gene: .; v_gene: TRBV5-4; abundance: .; CDR3nt: TGTGCCAGCAGCCCTCGCGGGAGAGGGGCGGAGGAAAAACTGTTTTTT; CDR3aa: CASSPRGRGAEEKLFF
j_gene: TRBJ1-4; d_gene: TRBD1; v_gene: TRBV18; abundance: few; CDR3nt: TGTGCCAGCTCTCCGACCACAGGGGCGGAGGATGAAAAACTGTTTTTT; CDR3aa: CASSPTTGAEDEKLFF
j_gene: TRBJ1-2; d_gene: .; v_gene: TRBV5-1; abundance: .; CDR3nt: TGCGCCAGCAGCTTGGGTTTTAGGGGTGATGGCTACACCTTC; CDR3aa: CASSLGFRGDGYTF
j_gene: TRBJ1-1; d_gene: .; v_gene: TRBV15; abundance: .; CDR3nt: TGTGCCACCAGCAGAGAAGCGGGGGGCGGAGAAGCTTTCTTT; CDR3aa: CATSREAGGGEAFF
j_gene: TRBJ1-1; d_gene: .; v_gene: TRBV11-1; abundance: .; CDR3nt: TGTGCCAGCAGCTTAATCCAGGGGTCGGTTGAAGCTTTCTTT; CDR3aa: CASSLIQGSVEAFF
j_gene: TRBJ1-2; d_gene: .; v_gene: TRBV10-2; abundance: .; CDR3nt: TGCGCCAGCAGTGAGTCAAGTAAAAGGGGCTATGGCTACACCTTC; CDR3aa: CASSESSKRGYGYTF
j_gene: TRBJ1-1; d_gene: TRBD1; v_gene: TRBV6-1; abundance: once; CDR3nt: TGTGCCAGCAGTGATGGGACAGGTAGATACACTGAAGCTTTCTTT; CDR3aa: CASSDGTGRYTEAFF
j_gene: TRBJ2-7; d_gene: TRBD1; v_gene: TRBV7-9; abundance: .; CDR3nt: TGTGCCAGCAGCGTGGGGACAGATCTCACCTACGAGCAGTACTTC; CDR3aa: CASSVGTDLTYEQYF
j_gene: TRBJ2-1; d_gene: TRBD2; v_gene: TRBV6-1; abundance: .; CDR3nt: TGTGCCAGCAGTGACCTTAGCGGGGGGCTCAGCTCCTACAATGAGCAGTTCTTC; CDR3aa: CASSDLSGGLSSYNEQFF
j_gene: TRBJ2-7; d_gene: TRBD2; v_gene: TRBV11-3; abundance: .; CDR3nt: TGTGCCAGCAGCACGTGGACTAGCGGGGGGAAAAGCTCCTACGAGCAGTACTTC; CDR3aa: CASSTWTSGGKSSYEQYF
j_gene: TRBJ1-2; d_gene: .; v_gene: TRBV5-1; abundance: .; CDR3nt: TGCGCCAGCAGCTTGGGATCAGAGGATGGCTACACCTTC; CDR3aa: CASSLGSEDGYTF
j_gene: TRBJ2-1; d_gene: .; v_gene: TRBV5-4; abundance: .; CDR3nt: TGTGCCAGCTGGGGGGCCTACAATGAGCAGTTCTTC; CDR3aa: CASWGAYNEQFF
j_gene: TRBJ2-1; d_gene: TRBD2; v_gene: TRBV7-9; abundance: .; CDR3nt: TGTTCCAGCAGCGGGGCTCGCAATGAGCAGTTCTTC; CDR3aa: CSSSGARNEQFF
j_gene: TRBJ1-2; d_gene: .; v_gene: TRBV2; abundance: .; CDR3nt: TGTGCCAGCAGGTTGGGGGGAAGCTATGGCTACACCTTC; CDR3aa: CASRLGGSYGYTF
j_gene: TRBJ2-2; d_gene: TRBD2; v_gene: TRBV19; abundance: .; CDR3nt: TGTGCCAGTAGGGCTAGCGGGGGGATTAACACCGGGGAGCTGTTTTTT; CDR3aa: CASRASGGINTGELFF
j_gene: TRBJ2-5; d_gene: TRBD1; v_gene: TRBV7-9; abundance: .; CDR3nt: TGTTCCAGCAGCTGGGACAGGGTGGGTTGGGAGACCCAGTACTTC; CDR3aa: CSSSWDRVGWETQYF
j_gene: TRBJ1-2; d_gene: .; v_gene: TRBV6-1; abundance: .; CDR3nt: TGTGCCAGCAGTGTTATACAGGCATATGGCTACACCTTC; CDR3aa: CASSVIQAYGYTF
j_gene: TRBJ2-7; d_gene: .; v_gene: TRBV25-1; abundance: .; CDR3nt: TGTGCCAGCAGTGAATTGGGGGCCGACGAGCAGTACTTC; CDR3aa: CASSELGADEQYF
j_gene: TRBJ1-2; d_gene: .; v_gene: TRBV6-6; abundance: .; CDR3nt: TGTGCCAGCAGACCCCGGGGGACGAACTATGGCTACACCTTC; CDR3aa: CASRPRGTNYGYTF
j_gene: TRBJ2-5; d_gene: TRBD2; v_gene: TRBV7-9; abundance: few; CDR3nt: TGTGCCAGCAGCTTAGGTTCCAGCGGGGGGGGACTAGAGACCCAGTACTTC; CDR3aa: CASSLGSSGGGLETQYF
j_gene: TRBJ1-5; d_gene: .; v_gene: TRBV28; abundance: .; CDR3nt: TGTGCCAGCAGTTTAGACAGCCAGCCCCAGCATTTT; CDR3aa: CASSLDSQPQHF
j_gene: TRBJ2-2; d_gene: .; v_gene: TRBV15; abundance: .; CDR3nt: TGTGCCACCAGCCGCCAGGGTACGAAAGGGGAGCTGTTTTTT; CDR3aa: CATSRQGTKGELFF
j_gene: TRBJ2-3; d_gene: .; v_gene: TRBV30; abundance: .; CDR3nt: TGTGCCCTAAAGGCTACGACCCGGGCAGATACGCAGTATTTT; CDR3aa: CALKATTRADTQYF
j_gene: TRBJ2-6; d_gene: .; v_gene: TRBV19; abundance: .; CDR3nt: TGTGCCAGTAGTAAAACCGGGACATCTGGGGCCAACGTCCTGACTTTC; CDR3aa: CASSKTGTSGANVLTF
j_gene: TRBJ2-6; d_gene: .; v_gene: TRBV7-9; abundance: .; CDR3nt: TGTGCCAGCAGTTATAATGCTGGGGCCAACGTCCTGACTTTC; CDR3aa: CASSYNAGANVLTF